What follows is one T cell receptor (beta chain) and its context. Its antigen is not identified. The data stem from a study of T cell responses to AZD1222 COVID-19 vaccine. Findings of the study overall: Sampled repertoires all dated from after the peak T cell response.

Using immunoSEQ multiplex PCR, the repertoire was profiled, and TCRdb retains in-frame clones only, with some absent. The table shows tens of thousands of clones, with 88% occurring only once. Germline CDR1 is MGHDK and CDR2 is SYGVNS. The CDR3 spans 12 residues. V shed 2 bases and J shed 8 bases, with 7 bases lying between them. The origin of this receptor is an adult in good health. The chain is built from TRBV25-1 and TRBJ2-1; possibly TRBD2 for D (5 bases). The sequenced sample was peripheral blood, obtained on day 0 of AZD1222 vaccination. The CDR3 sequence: CASSETRDEQFF. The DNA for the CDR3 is TGTGCCAGCAGTGAAACTAGAGATGAGCAGTTCTTC.